This T cell receptor (beta chain) was documented in a study of cytomegalovirus exposure and HLA in healthy donors. On the study more broadly: Later analysis reported that the 120 or so validation repertoires shared the platform of the approximately 690 first-cohort repertoires. Study observations and caveats: TCR beta chains numbering about 160 were designated cytomegalovirus-associated. Reports credit the classifier with highly specific, highly sensitive diagnosis of cytomegalovirus status. As confirmed in vitro, a few CMV-associated chains were specific for CMV antigens.

The table came from immunoSEQ multiplex PCR; TCRdb's copy has only in-frame clones and leaves some out. This sample has some 76,000 clones, with roughly 95% found just once. The germline V gene has CDR1 LGHNA and CDR2 YNFKEQ. V was cut by 5 bases and J by 5 bases, with 12 bases left in between. CDR3 length: 13 residues. With respect to this clone: Its antigen is still unknown.

The receptor's source is a woman aged 18-29 years in good health and CMV-seropositive. J is TRBJ1-2 and V is TRBV4-2; possibly TRBD1 for D (6 bases). Sequencing was done on a sample of PBMCs. The chain's CDR3 is CASSGRQEYGYTF. CDR3 bases: TGTGCCAGCAGCGGCAGACAGGAGTATGGCTACACCTTC.